This T cell receptor beta chain was retrieved from a study of T-cell memory formation after mild COVID-19. On the study more broadly: TCR clusters were largely donor specific. The study's findings and limits: Cross-reactive memory appears to have joined, as suggested by some responding clones showing up in pre-infection memory.

This clonotype was seen many times. The antigen remains undetermined. Each CDR3 protein gets one entry after TCRdb re-called the 5' RACE reads with MiXCR. Seen here are about 55,000 distinct CDR3 sequences, approximately 9.5% observed once, and the top ten hold roughly 1.2%. Germline V lookup: CDR1 SGHTA, CDR2 FQGNSA. The CDR3 sequence is 13 residues long. V was trimmed by 10 bases and J by 2 bases, leaving 11 bases between them. The material sequenced was PBMCs or a T cell subset sorted from them (not recorded which). The rearrangement uses TRBV7-2 and TRBJ2-2, with TRBD2 as a possible D gene (6 bases). The receptor's source is a man in his late teens or twenties who had mild COVID-19 (a few samples of this study predate the infection). Cell type and time point are not known. CDR3 residues: CATNGGNTGELFF. In nucleotides, the CDR3 is TGTGCCACGAACGGGGGAAACACCGGGGAGCTGTTTTTT.